The T cell receptor beta chain under discussion was sequenced for a study of OX40 agonist ivuxolimab in advanced cancers. General study points: There were, on average, more expanded clones in CD8+ T cells than in CD4+.

A history of autoimmune disease or systemic immunosuppression excluded patients. Germline assignment: CDR1 SGHTA and CDR2 FQGNSA. There are 17 residues in the CDR3. Trimming cost V 0 bases and J 4 bases; bases outside gene matches: 6. This clone was picked up one time. What it recognizes is unknown. The method was immunoSEQ multiplex PCR; TCRdb's version includes in-frame clones alone and lacks a portion of them. This sample carries about 95,000 clones, 91% of them seen once, and the ten largest clones take 2% to 3%. This TCR was recovered from an adult with an advanced solid tumor such as melanoma, head and neck, liver or kidney cancer. This chain joins TRBV7-2 and TRBJ1-3; 10 bases are a match to TRBD1. Sequencing was performed on CD4+ or CD8+ T cells sorted from blood, taken in a trial of the OX40 agonist ivuxolimab. The CDR3 sequence: CASSLASGTGVGNTIYF. The CDR3 DNA follows: TGTGCCAGCAGCTTAGCCTCCGGGACAGGGGTGGGAAACACCATATATTTT.